This TCR beta chain was obtained from a study of T cell responses to AZD1222 COVID-19 vaccine. The ends were cut back, 4 bases at V and 1 base at J, with 16 bases in the middle. CDR1 is LGHNT and CDR2 is FRNRAP in the germline V gene. CDR3 length: 16 residues. Here immunoSEQ multiplex PCR was the method, and the copy in TCRdb shows in-frame clones only, minus some. Of approximately 150,000 clones listed, 89% are singletons. The chain employs TRBV12-5 and TRBJ1-2, with D unclear. This clonotype was sampled from an adult who received the AZD1222 COVID-19 vaccine. The input for sequencing was peripheral blood, taken 28 days after the second AZD1222 dose. CDR3 sequence reads: CASGSPARSFNYGYTF. In nucleotides, the CDR3 is TGTGCTAGTGGTTCCCCCGCGCGAAGCTTTAACTATGGCTACACCTTC.